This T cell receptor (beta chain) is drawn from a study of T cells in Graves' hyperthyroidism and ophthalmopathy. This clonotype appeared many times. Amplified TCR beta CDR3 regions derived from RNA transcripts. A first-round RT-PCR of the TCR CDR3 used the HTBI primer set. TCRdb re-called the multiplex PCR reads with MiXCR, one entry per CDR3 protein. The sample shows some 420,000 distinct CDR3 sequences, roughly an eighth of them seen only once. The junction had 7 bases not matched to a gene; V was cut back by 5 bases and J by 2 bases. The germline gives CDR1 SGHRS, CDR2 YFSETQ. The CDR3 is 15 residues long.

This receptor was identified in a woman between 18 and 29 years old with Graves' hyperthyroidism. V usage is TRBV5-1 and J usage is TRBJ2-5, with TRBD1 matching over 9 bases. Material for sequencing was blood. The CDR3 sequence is CASREWTGEQETQYF. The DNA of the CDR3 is TGCGCCAGCAGGGAATGGACAGGGGAACAAGAGACCCAGTACTTC.